Sequencing of this T cell receptor (beta chain) was carried out in a study of blood T cell repertoires in COVID-19. The table came from immunoSEQ multiplex PCR; TCRdb's copy has only in-frame clones and leaves some out. The sample contains some 42,000 clones, about 77% of which appear only once. The CDR3 extends over 13 amino acids. The germline V and J ends were trimmed by 8 bases and 3 bases, with 10 bases remaining between them. Looked up from germline, CDR1 is LNHNV and CDR2 is YYDKDF (reference sequence). The specimen was peripheral blood. The receptor's source is a woman aged 70 to 79 with acute or convalescent COVID-19. The chain couples TRBV15 to TRBJ2-2; D not certain. The CDR3 coding sequence is TGTGCCACCCAAACTATCGACACCGGGGAGCTGTTTTTT. It encodes CATQTIDTGELFF.